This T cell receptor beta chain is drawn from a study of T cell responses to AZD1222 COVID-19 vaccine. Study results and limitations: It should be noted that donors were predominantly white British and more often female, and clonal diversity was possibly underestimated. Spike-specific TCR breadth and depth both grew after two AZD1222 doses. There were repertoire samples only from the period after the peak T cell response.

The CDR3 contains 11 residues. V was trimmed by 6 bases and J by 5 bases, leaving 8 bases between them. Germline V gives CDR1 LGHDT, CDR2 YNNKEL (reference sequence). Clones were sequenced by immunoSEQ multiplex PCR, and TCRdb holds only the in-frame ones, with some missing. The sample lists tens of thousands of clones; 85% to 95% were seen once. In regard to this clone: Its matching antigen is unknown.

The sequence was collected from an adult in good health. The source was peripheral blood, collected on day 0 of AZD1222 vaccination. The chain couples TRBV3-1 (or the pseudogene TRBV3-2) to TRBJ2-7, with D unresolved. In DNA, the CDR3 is TGTGCCAGCAGACAAACAAACGAGCAGTACTTC. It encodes CASRQTNEQYF.